This TCR beta chain is from a study of regulatory T cells in long-lasting Graves disease. Turning to the study itself: Graves' cases, newly diagnosed, had used antithyroid drugs under 3 months. Findings and limits, study-wide: Relative to new patients (966), persistent patients exhibited greater sharing of public clonotypes (around 3,000).

Time point of the sample: newly diagnosed GD, antithyroid drugs for less than 3 months. The TCR library was made from RNA that had been extracted from PBMCs in TRIzol. TCR beta libraries were built with iRepertoire HTBI primers and Arm-PCR of CDR3 regions. Authors' analysis steps: From all samples, identification returned approximately 14 TRBJ and approximately 63 TRBV segments. TCRdb analysed the multiplex PCR reads with MiXCR anew, one entry per CDR3 protein. TCRdb, not the authors, supplied the V and J calls. This sample yields about 320,000 distinct CDR3 sequences, of which 15% to 20% are seen a single time; less than 45% belongs to the top ten. This clonotype was counted at least ten times. Its specificity is unknown. The material sequenced was peripheral blood mononuclear cells (PBMCs), taken at new diagnosis, from a patient treated with antithyroid drugs. This TCR was recovered from a female donor with Graves disease.

This chain's CDR3 is CASSRGYMNTEAFF. The CDR3 DNA reads TGTGCCAGCAGTCGGGGCTATATGAACACTGAAGCTTTCTTT. The chain links TRBV11-3 to TRBJ1-1, with D perhaps matching TRBD1 (5 bases). V was clipped by 6 bases and J by 0 bases, with 11 bases between them. Germline CDR1 reads SGHNT; CDR2 reads YENEEA. CDR3 length: 14 amino acids.